This T cell receptor (beta chain) was sequenced during a study of blood T cell repertoires in COVID-19. How the authors handled the data: By means of reference gene primer amplification, nucleated cell counts were estimated. Sequencing was performed with immunoSEQ multiplex PCR; in TCRdb, only in-frame clones are kept and a portion is missing. The DNA was the basis for D and trimming; V, J and clone size are from that table. The data show some 490,000 clones, approximately 91% seen once. This CDR3 spans 16 amino acids. The V segment lost 7 bases and the J segment 0 bases; nucleotides outside the gene matches: 10. Per the germline V gene, CDR1 is SGHRS and CDR2 is YFSETQ. The study recruited people aged about 18 to 89 years across about two dozen US areas.

V is TRBV5-1 and J is TRBJ1-3; 7 nucleotides line up with TRBD1. This TCR came from a woman aged 55-70 years who had recovered from COVID-19. The sequenced material came from PBMCs or T cells enriched from blood (not recorded which). CDR3 in DNA: TGCGCCAGCCGCCTGGGGGACAGTAACTCTGGAAACACCATATATTTT. Translated, it gives CASRLGDSNSGNTIYF.